Listed below are T cell receptor beta chains from one sample, sequenced in a study of human T cells and chemical hapten exposure. MiXCR, run by TCRdb on the RACE reads, gives a single entry per CDR3 protein. The data show 250,000 or so distinct CDR3 sequences, about 7.7% seen once. The specimen was whole blood, collected in connection with sensitization to the hapten diphenylcyclopropenone (DPC). The receptors were gathered from a young man with alopecia areata. Some clones in this sample may be carry-over from other donors' samples. The CDR3 runs from the conserved cysteine through the conserved F or W. The D gene is left open where the match is weak. Where a row states a size, it is once, few, many or the class of an expanded clone; other rows omit it.

size	D	V	CDR3
NA	NA	TRBV10-3	CAISETESQETQCF
NA	TRBD2	TRBV6-6	CASSRGLAGYNEQFF
few	NA	TRBV3-1	CASSLPWDGQETQYF
NA	NA	TRBV29-1	CSVFVKNTEAFF
NA	NA	TRBV5-1	CASRVGPGSYEQYF
many	NA	TRBV3-1	CASSQRTGVTNEKLFF
NA	NA	TRBV20-1	CSASAPVDTDTQYF
few	NA	TRBV5-1	CASNAGTGEQYF
few	NA	TRBV6-5	CASTVTSGTTDTQYF
NA	TRBD1	TRBV3-1	CASSHQTGVRQPQHF
NA	NA	TRBV20-1	CSARAFINEQFF
NA	NA	TRBV28	CASSQPSYYNEQFF
few	TRBD1	TRBV11-2	CASSSGTGGLETQYF
many	TRBD2	TRBV4-3	CASSQVIAGVGDTQYF
NA	TRBD1	TRBV9	CASSVQTGDADTQYF
few	NA	TRBV14	CASSARGHIYGYTF
NA	TRBD1	TRBV25-1	CASSESVTGYGYTF
few	NA	TRBV4-3	CASSQESGVNSPLHF
NA	NA	TRBV6-5	CASRATGNNRETQYF
NA	NA	TRBV28	CASTTTDTQYF
NA	NA	TRBV9	CASSVSLRGEDTGELFF
NA	TRBD2	TRBV20-1	CSARRPGLAVRDNEQFF
few	NA	TRBV18	CASSPLEDNNEQFF